This record looks at one T cell receptor beta chain sequence and its context. Its target is not known. The data stem from a study of T cell responses to AZD1222 COVID-19 vaccine. The protocol was immunoSEQ multiplex PCR, while the TCRdb copy is restricted to in-frame clones and leaves out a portion. This table has under 55,000 clones, around 84% appearing once. Study findings and constraints: Among spike-specific TCRs, nearly half reportedly target unmutated variant regions.

The CDR3 sequence is 15 residues long. The germline CDR1 and CDR2 sequences are SNHLY and FYNNEI. Trimming shortened V by 9 bases and J by 2 bases, and 17 bases separated the two germline ends. This specimen consisted of peripheral blood, obtained on day 0 of AZD1222 vaccination. V usage is TRBV2 and J usage is TRBJ2-4; a possible D gene is TRBD1 (7 bases). The receptor was derived from an adult in good health. CDR3 protein: CASYGAGGPKNIQYF. The CDR3 nucleotides read TGTGCCAGTTACGGGGCAGGGGGGCCCAAAAACATTCAGTACTTC.